This TCR beta chain was found in a study of cytomegalovirus exposure and HLA in healthy donors. Study findings and constraints: Generally TCR sequences proved uncommon, though certain public TCRs appeared in numerous donors.

Researchers ran the PCR with 60 Vbeta and 13 Jbeta primers. Repertoires were generated with immunoSEQ multiplex PCR, while TCRdb's copy carries only in-frame clones and drops some. The sample includes tens of thousands of clones, around 85% of them seen just once. This clone was counted once. Its antigen is not identified. CDR1 is LNHDA and CDR2 is SQIVND in the germline V gene (reference sequence). The CDR3 contains 19 residues. V dropped 2 bases and J dropped 0; count of bases not matched to a gene: 10. This chain connects TRBV19 to TRBJ1-5, with 10 bases matching TRBD1. Sequencing was performed on PBMCs. This TCR came from a man aged 25 to 45 in good health and CMV-seronegative. The CDR3 region is CASSIFPGQGPYSNQPQHF. In DNA form, the CDR3 reads TGTGCCAGTAGTATATTTCCGGGACAGGGGCCATATAGCAATCAGCCCCAGCATTTT.